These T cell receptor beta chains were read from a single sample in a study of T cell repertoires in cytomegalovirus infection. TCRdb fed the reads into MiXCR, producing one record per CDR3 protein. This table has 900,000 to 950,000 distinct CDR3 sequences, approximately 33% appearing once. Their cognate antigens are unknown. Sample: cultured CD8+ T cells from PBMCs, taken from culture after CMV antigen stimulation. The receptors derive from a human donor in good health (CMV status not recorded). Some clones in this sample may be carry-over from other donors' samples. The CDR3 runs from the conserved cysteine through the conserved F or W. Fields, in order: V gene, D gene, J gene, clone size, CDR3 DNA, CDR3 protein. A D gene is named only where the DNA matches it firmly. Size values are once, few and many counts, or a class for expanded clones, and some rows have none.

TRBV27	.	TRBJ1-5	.	TGTGCCAGCAGTTTTGGACAGTCGTATAATCAGCCCCAGCATTTT	CASSFGQSYNQPQHF
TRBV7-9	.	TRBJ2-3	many	TGTGCCAGCAGCGACTCAGGGTTTACGCAGTATTTT	CASSDSGFTQYF
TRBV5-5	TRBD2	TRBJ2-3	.	TGTGCCAGCAGCTTGGGACTAGCACGGGATACGCAGTATTTT	CASSLGLARDTQYF
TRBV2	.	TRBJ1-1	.	TGTGCCAGCAGTGAGGACGGTGAAGCTTTCTTT	CASSEDGEAFF
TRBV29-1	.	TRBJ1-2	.	TGCAGCATTGGAGCAGGGAGGAGCGGCTACACCTTC	CSIGAGRSGYTF
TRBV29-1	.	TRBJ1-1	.	TGCAGCGTCCGCCTTTACACTGAAGCTTTCTTT	CSVRLYTEAFF
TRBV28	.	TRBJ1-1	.	TGTGCCAGCAGTTTAAGGAGGTGGGGAACTGAAGCTTTCTTT	CASSLRRWGTEAFF
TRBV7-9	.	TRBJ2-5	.	TGTGCCAGCAGCTTAGAACTAGCCTTGTACCAAGAGACCCAGTACTTC	CASSLELALYQETQYF
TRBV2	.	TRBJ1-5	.	TGTGCCAGCAGTGAAATGGGACACCAGCCCCAGCATTTT	CASSEMGHQPQHF
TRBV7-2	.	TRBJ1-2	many	TGTGCCAGCAGCTTGCTGGTACGGGCGGATTCGGTCGGGAACTATGGCTACACCTTC	CASSLLVRADSVGNYGYTF
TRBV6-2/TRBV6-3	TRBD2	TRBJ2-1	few	TGTGCCAGCAGTGGGCGGGGGACCTACAATGAGCAGTTCTTC	CASSGRGTYNEQFF
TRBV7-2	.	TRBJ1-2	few	TGTGCCAGCAGCATCGGCATTGCGCATGGCTACACCTTC	CASSIGIAHGYTF
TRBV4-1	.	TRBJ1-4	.	TGTGCCAGCAGCCAGAGGACCGACCGATCTTATGAAAAACTGTTTTTT	CASSQRTDRSYEKLFF
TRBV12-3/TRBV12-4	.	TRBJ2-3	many	TGTGCCAGCAGTTTTATAGGCCCTAGCACAGATACGCAGTATTTT	CASSFIGPSTDTQYF
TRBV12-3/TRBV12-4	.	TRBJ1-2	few	TGTGCCAGCAGCCACGACCTGGTAAACTGGGACTATGGCTACACCTTC	CASSHDLVNWDYGYTF
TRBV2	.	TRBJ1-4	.	TGTGCCAGCAGTCGTCACCCACCGTCAACTAATGAAAAACTGTTTTTT	CASSRHPPSTNEKLFF
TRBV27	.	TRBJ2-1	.	TGTGCCAGCAGTTCGACCGGTTGGGCCAATGAGCAGTTCTTC	CASSSTGWANEQFF
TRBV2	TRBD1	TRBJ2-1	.	TGTGCCAGCAGTGACCCCGGGACAGGGGTAGGTGAGCAGTTCTTC	CASSDPGTGVGEQFF
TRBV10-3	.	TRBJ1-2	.	TGTGCCATCAGCGACCCCGATGGAGGGAATGGCTACACCTTC	CAISDPDGGNGYTF
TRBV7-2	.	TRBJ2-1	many	TGTGCCAGCAGACCTGAATTAGGACAGATCTACAATGAGCAGTTCTTC	CASRPELGQIYNEQFF
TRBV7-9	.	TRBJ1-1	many	TGTGCCAGCAGCTTAGAAGGTCGGACCAAGGCTTTCTTT	CASSLEGRTKAFF
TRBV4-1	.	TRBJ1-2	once	TGCGCCAGCAGCCAAGATTCGAGTACCTTGGGGTATGACTACACCTTC	CASSQDSSTLGYDYTF
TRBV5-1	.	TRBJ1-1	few	TGCGCCAGCAGCCCGCTTGGGGCAGATGAAGCTTTCTTT	CASSPLGADEAFF
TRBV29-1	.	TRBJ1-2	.	TGCAGCGTTGACAGGGGACCGGCCTTTGGCTACACCTTC	CSVDRGPAFGYTF
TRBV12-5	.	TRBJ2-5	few	TGTGCTAGTGGTTTGGGACCCCAGTCCCGAGAGACCCAGTACTTC	CASGLGPQSRETQYF
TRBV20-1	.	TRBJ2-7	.	TGCAGTGCTAGAGATAGGAACCAACCCACCTACGAGCAGTACTTC	CSARDRNQPTYEQYF
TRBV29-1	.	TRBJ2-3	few	TGCAGCGTTGAAGTTGTACCCGGGCCCACAGATACGCAGTATTTT	CSVEVVPGPTDTQYF
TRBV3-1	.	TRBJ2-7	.	TGTGCCAGCAGCCACTCCGGGAACTCCTACGAGCAGTACTTC	CASSHSGNSYEQYF
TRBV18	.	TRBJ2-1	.	TGTGCCAGCTCACCTGGGGAGGGGGTCTACAATGAGCAGTTCTTC	CASSPGEGVYNEQFF
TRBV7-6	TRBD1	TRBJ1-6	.	TGTGCCAGCAGCACTACAGGGGGCAGATCACCCCTCCACTTT	CASSTTGGRSPLHF
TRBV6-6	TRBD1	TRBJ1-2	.	TGTGCCAGCAGCCACAGGGGCGACTACGACTATGGCTACACCTTC	CASSHRGDYDYGYTF
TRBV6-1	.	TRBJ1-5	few	TGTGCCAGCAGTGATAAAGCCAGGGCTCAGCCCCAGCATTTT	CASSDKARAQPQHF
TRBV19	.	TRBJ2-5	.	TGTGCCAGTAGTCAACAGGGTTTTGGAAAAGAGACCCAGTACTTC	CASSQQGFGKETQYF
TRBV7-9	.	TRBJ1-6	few	TGTGCCAGCAGCTTGGGCCCCGACCATAATTCACCCCTCCACTTT	CASSLGPDHNSPLHF
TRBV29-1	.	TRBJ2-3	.	TGCAGCGTTGACGGTCAGGCCCTCACAGATACGCAGTATTTT	CSVDGQALTDTQYF
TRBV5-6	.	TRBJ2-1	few	TGTGCCAGCAGCTTTGAGCTGGACAATGAGCAGTTCTTC	CASSFELDNEQFF
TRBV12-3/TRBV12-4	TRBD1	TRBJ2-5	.	TGTGCCAGCAGTTCATGGGACAGGGGGGAAGAGACCCAGTACTTC	CASSSWDRGEETQYF
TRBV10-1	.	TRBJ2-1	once	TGCGCCAGCAGTGAGACAATTACAGGGGGGGAGTTCTTC	CASSETITGGEFF
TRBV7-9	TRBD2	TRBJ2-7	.	TGTGCCAGCAGCTCCCCGGGGGGACTAGGGACCCGCGGGAACGAGCAGTACTTC	CASSSPGGLGTRGNEQYF
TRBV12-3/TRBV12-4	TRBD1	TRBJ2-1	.	TGTGCCAGCACCCTAGCATGGACAGGGAAGAATGAGCAGTTCTTC	CASTLAWTGKNEQFF
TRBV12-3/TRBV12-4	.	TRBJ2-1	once	TGTGCCAGCAGATCCAGGGTTACCCAATTAGACAGGACCAAGCAGTTCTTC	CASRSRVTQLDRTKQFF
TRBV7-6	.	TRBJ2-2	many	TGTGCCAGCAGCCCTGGTCGGAGGGACAGTACCGGGGAGCTGTTTTTT	CASSPGRRDSTGELFF
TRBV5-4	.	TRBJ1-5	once	TGTGCCAGCAGCTTGTATGGGCAGGGGTCCAATCAGCCCCAGCATTTT	CASSLYGQGSNQPQHF
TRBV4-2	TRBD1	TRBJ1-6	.	TGTGCCAGCAGCCAAAAGACAGGGTGGGCTTCACCCCTCCACTTT	CASSQKTGWASPLHF
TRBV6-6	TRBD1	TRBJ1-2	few	TGTGCCAGCAACCCGGACAGGGGTGAGGGCTACACCTTC	CASNPDRGEGYTF
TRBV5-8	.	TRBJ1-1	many	TGTGCCAGCAGCTTCAGGAATGATATGGCTGAAGCTTTCTTT	CASSFRNDMAEAFF
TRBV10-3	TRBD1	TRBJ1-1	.	TGTGCCATCAACCAGGGGGAGGGCACTGAAGCTTTCTTT	CAINQGEGTEAFF
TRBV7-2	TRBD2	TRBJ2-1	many	TGTGCCAGCAGCTCTCGGGGGGGGTCCTACAATGAGCAGTTCTTC	CASSSRGGSYNEQFF
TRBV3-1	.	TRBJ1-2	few	TGTGCCAGCAGCCATCAAGGAACAACGGTGAACTATGGCTACACCTTC	CASSHQGTTVNYGYTF
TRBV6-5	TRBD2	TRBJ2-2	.	TGTGCCAGCAGTTACGCGACTAGCGGGGGGGACACCGGGGAGCTGTTTTTT	CASSYATSGGDTGELFF
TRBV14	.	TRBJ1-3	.	TGTGCCAGCAGCCAACCCGACAGCTCTGGAAACACCATATATTTT	CASSQPDSSGNTIYF
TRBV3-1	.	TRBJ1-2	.	TGTGCCAGCAGCCAGGTCGGGGACCAGAACTATGGCTACACCTTC	CASSQVGDQNYGYTF
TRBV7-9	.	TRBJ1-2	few	TGTGCCAGCAGCCCCCGGGACGGGTATGGCTACACCTTC	CASSPRDGYGYTF
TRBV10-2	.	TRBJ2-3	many	TGCGCCACCTCATGGGGGCGATTTTTAGATACGCAGTATTTT	CATSWGRFLDTQYF